This T cell receptor beta chain was recorded in a study of cytomegalovirus exposure and HLA in healthy donors. Whole-study context: Earlier sequencing of about 179 million T cells yielded approximately 100 million unique TCR beta sequences.

The CDR3 is 14 residues long. Unmatched junction bases numbered 7, after V lost 7 bases and J lost 3 bases. The V gene's germline CDR1 is MNHNS and CDR2 SASEGT. Both 60 Vbeta primers and 13 Jbeta primers went into the PCR. Assay used: immunoSEQ multiplex PCR; TCRdb lists only in-frame clones, some missing. The table has 150,000 to 200,000 clones, 82% seen once. The rearrangement links TRBV6-1 to TRBJ2-3; TRBD1 matches at 7 bases. This receptor was identified in a woman between 50 and 59 years old in good health and CMV-seropositive. The sequencing input was PBMCs. The CDR3 spells CASIQTGKTDTQYF. In DNA form, the CDR3 reads TGTGCCAGCATCCAGACAGGGAAGACAGATACGCAGTATTTT.